This T cell receptor beta chain is from a study of CD8 T cells in ankylosing spondylitis. Study-wide points: Existing reports had already noted some motif variants in reactive arthritis synovial fluid and blood. For ankylosing spondylitis blood, a TCR beta motif of 7 to 9 highly homologous variants appeared characteristic. Disease-linked clones bore a CD8+ phenotype and were relatively rare in peripheral blood. Disease-linked clones were reportedly significantly enriched in matched ankylosing spondylitis synovial fluid.

In germline, CDR1 is DFQATT, CDR2 SNEGSKA (reference sequence). Trimming took 1 base from V and 0 from J, leaving 12 bases between them. This CDR3 has 16 residues. From the 5' RACE reads, TCRdb called clonotypes with MiXCR, one entry per CDR3 protein. In the table there are some 87,000 distinct CDR3 sequences, roughly 27% of which are singletons. This clonotype was seen a single time. Antigen specificity is unknown. The J gene is TRBJ1-4, the V gene TRBV20-1; no clear D. The sequencing input was blood, either unsorted or a sorted T cell fraction (not recorded which). This clonotype originated in a male donor with ankylosing spondylitis or in good health (not recorded which). The DNA for the CDR3 is TGCAGTGCTAGAGTTCCCAAAAGAGCAACTAATGAAAAACTGTTTTTT. Translated, it gives CSARVPKRATNEKLFF.